Listed below are T cell receptor beta chains from one sample, sequenced in a study of T cell responses to AZD1222 COVID-19 vaccine. Assay used: immunoSEQ multiplex PCR; TCRdb lists only in-frame clones, some missing. The sample gives 95,000 to 110,000 clones, around nine tenths of which show up once; less than 25% is in the top ten. Material: peripheral blood, obtained on day 0 of AZD1222 vaccination. These receptors were taken from an adult in good health. Each CDR3 is given without its conserved first and last residue. The D gene is left open where the match is weak.

NA TRBJ1-2 TRBV7-2 ASSLLLGLNYGYT
NA TRBJ1-3 TRBV4-2 ASSQENSGNTIY
NA TRBJ2-7 TRBV5-4 ASSPGLGSYEQY
TRBD1 TRBJ1-2 TRBV5-4 ASSFPRGDRGLTGYT
NA TRBJ1-2 TRBV27 ASSLRGGDYGYT
NA TRBJ1-5 TRBV6-5 ASSYSGTLGNQPQH
NA TRBJ1-1 TRBV12-5 ASAQVTNTEAF
NA TRBJ1-2 TRBV7-6 ASEPHRRLYSLYGYT
NA TRBJ2-7 TRBV6-5 ASIRDGNYEQY
NA TRBJ2-3 TRBV9 ASSATDTQY